The clone carrying this T cell receptor (beta chain) was seen ten or more times. Its antigen is not known. Trimming took 7 bases from V and 6 from J; bases not matched to a gene: 1. The CDR3 is 12 amino acids. Germline V gene data show CDR1 as KGHDR and CDR2 as SFDVKD. The data were taken from a study of Graves' ophthalmopathy and Graves' hyperthyroidism. The study, taken as a whole, reports: Researchers report that a 13-signature model separated ophthalmopathy from stable hyperthyroidism, posting less than 90% sensitivity and around 80% specificity.

RNA transcripts were the template, and TCR beta CDR3 regions were amplified from them. First-round RT-PCR with HTBI primers preceded a second-round multiplex PCR. A single record per CDR3 protein comes from TCRdb applying MiXCR to the multiplex PCR reads. The data contain some 520,000 distinct CDR3 sequences, over 13% of them singletons. The gene calls are TRBV24-1 and TRBJ2-2; 7 bases match TRBD2. The clonotype was recovered from a woman between 25 and 40 years old with Graves' ophthalmopathy. Input material: blood. The CDR3 nucleotides are TGTGCCACCAGGGGGGGGTCCGGGGAGCTGTTTTTT. It specifies CATRGGSGELFF.